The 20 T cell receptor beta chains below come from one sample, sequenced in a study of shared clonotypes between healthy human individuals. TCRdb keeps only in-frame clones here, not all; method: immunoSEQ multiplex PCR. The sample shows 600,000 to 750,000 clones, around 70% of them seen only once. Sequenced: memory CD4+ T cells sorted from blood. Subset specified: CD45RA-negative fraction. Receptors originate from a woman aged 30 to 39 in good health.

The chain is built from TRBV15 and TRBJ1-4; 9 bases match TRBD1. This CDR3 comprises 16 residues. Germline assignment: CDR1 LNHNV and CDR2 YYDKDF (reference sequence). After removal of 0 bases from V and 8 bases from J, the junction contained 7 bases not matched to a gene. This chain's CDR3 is CATSRDSGQGGEKLFF. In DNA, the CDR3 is TGTGCCACCAGCAGAGACTCGGGACAGGGAGGAGAAAAACTGTTTTTT. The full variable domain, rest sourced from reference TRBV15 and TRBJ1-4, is DAMVIQNPRYQVTQFGKPVTLSCSQTLNHNVMYWYQQKSSQAPKLLFHYYDKDFNNEADTPDNFQSRRPNTSFCFLDIRSPGLGDTAMYLCATSRDSGQGGEKLFFGSGTQLSVL.

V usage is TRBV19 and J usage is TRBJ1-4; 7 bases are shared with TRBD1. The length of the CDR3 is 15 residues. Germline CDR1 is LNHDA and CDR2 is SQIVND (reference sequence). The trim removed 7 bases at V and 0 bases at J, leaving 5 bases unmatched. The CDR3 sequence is CASKGQTATNEKLFF. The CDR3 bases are TGTGCCAGTAAGGGACAGACTGCAACTAATGAAAAACTGTTTTTT.

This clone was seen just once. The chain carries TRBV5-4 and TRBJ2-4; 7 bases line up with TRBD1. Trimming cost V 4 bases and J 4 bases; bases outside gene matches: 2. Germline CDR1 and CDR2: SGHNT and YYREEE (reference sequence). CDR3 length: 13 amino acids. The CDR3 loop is CASSQTGKNIQYF. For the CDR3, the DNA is TGTGCCAGCAGCCAGACAGGGAAAAACATTCAGTACTTC.

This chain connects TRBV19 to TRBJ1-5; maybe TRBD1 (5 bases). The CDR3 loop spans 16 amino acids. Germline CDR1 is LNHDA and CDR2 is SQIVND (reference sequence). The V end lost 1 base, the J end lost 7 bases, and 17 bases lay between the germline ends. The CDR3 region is CASSIVSLGEDQPQHF. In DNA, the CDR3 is TGTGCCAGTAGTATAGTTTCGTTAGGGGAGGACCAGCCCCAGCATTTT.

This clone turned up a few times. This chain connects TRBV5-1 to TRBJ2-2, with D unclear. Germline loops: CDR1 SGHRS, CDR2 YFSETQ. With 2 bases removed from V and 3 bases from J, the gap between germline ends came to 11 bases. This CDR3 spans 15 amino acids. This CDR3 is CASSLGRPDTGELFF. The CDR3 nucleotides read TGCGCCAGCAGCTTAGGCCGGCCGGACACCGGGGAGCTGTTTTTT.

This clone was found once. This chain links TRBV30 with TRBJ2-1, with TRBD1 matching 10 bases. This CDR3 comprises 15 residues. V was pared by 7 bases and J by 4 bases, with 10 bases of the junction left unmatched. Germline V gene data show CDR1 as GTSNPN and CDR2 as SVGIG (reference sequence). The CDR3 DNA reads TGTGCCTTAGATAAACGGGACAGGGGTTACAATGAGCAGTTCTTC. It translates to CALDKRDRGYNEQFF.

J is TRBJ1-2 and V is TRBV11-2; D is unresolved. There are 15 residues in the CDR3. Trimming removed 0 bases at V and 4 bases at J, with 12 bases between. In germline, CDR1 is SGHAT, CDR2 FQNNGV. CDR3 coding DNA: TGTGCCAGCAGCTTAGAGAAGGGAAAGGGCTATGGCTACACCTTC. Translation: CASSLEKGKGYGYTF.

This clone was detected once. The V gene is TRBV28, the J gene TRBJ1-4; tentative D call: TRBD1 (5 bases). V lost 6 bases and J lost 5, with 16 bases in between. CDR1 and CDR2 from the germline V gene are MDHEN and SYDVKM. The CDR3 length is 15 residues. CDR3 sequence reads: CASRDPGTVNEKLFF. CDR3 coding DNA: TGTGCCAGCAGAGACCCCGGGACGGTGAATGAAAAACTGTTTTTT.

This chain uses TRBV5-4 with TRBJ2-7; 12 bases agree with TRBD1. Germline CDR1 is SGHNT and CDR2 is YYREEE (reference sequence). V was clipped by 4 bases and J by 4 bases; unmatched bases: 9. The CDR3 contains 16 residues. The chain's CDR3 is CASSLGGQGARYEQYF. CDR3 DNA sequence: TGTGCCAGCAGCCTGGGGGGACAGGGGGCGCGGTACGAGCAGTACTTC.

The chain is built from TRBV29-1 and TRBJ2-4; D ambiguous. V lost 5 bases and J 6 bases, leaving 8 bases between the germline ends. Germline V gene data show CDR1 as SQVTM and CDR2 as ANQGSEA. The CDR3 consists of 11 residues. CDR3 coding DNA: TGCAGCGTTTCAGACCGAAACATTCAGTACTTC. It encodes CSVSDRNIQYF.

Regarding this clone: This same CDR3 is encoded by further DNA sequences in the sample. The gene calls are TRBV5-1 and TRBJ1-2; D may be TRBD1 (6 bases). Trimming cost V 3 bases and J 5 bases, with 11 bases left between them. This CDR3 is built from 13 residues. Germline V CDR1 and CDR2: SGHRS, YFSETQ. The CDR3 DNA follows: TGCGCCAGCAGCTCAGGGGAGAGGTATGGCTACACCTTC. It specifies CASSSGERYGYTF.

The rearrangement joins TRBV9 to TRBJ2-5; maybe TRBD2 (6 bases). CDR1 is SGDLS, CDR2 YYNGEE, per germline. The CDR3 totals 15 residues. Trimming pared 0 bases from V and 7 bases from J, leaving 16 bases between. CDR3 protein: CASSVATGGYGTQYF. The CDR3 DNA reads TGTGCCAGCAGCGTAGCTACCGGAGGGTATGGGACCCAGTACTTC.

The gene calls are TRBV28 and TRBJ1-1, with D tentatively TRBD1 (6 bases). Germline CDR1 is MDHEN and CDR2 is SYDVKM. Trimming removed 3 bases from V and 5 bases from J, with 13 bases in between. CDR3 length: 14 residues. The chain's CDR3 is CASSLNTGQTEAFF. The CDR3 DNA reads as TGTGCCAGCAGTTTGAATACAGGGCAGACTGAAGCTTTCTTT.

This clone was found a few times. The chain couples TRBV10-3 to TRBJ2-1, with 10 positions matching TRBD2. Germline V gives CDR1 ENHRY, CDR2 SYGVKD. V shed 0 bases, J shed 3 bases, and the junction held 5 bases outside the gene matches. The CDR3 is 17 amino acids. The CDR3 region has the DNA TGTGCCATCAGTGAGTCGCAAAGCGGGAGGGTCTACAATGAGCAGTTCTTC. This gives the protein CAISESQSGRVYNEQFF.

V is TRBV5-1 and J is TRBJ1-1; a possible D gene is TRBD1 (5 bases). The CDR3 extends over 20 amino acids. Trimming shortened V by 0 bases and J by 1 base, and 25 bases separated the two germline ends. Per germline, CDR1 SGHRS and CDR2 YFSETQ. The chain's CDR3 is CASSLEQGRVPTRRNTEAFF. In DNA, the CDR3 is TGCGCCAGCAGCTTGGAGCAGGGAAGGGTCCCGACGAGGAGGAACACTGAAGCTTTCTTT.

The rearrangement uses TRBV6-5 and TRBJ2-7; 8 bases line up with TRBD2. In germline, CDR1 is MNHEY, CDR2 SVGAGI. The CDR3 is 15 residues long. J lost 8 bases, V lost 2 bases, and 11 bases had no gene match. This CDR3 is CASSYSGTRDTKQYF. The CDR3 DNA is TGTGCCAGCAGTTACAGTGGGACTAGGGACACGAAGCAGTACTTC.

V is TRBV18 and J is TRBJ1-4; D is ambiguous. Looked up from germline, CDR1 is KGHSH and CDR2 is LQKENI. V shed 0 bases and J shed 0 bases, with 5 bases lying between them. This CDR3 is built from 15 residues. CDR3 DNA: TGTGCCAGCTCACCACCTTCCACAACTAATGAAAAACTGTTTTTT. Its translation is CASSPPSTTNEKLFF.

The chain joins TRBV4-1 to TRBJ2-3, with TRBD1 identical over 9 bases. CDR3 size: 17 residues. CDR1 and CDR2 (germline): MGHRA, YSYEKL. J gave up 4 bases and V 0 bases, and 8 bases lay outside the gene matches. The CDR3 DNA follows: TGCGCCAGCAGCCAAGATCGGGGACAGGGTGTCCCAGATACGCAGTATTTT. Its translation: CASSQDRGQGVPDTQYF.

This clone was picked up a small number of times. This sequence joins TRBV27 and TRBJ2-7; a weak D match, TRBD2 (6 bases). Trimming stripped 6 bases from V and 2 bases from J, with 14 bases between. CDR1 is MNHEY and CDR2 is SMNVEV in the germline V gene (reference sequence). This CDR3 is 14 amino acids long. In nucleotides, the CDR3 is TGTGCCAGCAGGGCAGGTCGGACTACCTACGAGCAGTACTTC. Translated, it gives CASRAGRTTYEQYF.

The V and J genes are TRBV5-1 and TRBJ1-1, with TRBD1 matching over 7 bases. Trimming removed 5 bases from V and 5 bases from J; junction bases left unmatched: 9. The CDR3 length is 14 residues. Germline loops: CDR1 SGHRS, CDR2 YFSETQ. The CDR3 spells CASRSREGATEAFF. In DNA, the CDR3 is TGCGCCAGCAGAAGTAGGGAGGGGGCGACTGAAGCTTTCTTT.